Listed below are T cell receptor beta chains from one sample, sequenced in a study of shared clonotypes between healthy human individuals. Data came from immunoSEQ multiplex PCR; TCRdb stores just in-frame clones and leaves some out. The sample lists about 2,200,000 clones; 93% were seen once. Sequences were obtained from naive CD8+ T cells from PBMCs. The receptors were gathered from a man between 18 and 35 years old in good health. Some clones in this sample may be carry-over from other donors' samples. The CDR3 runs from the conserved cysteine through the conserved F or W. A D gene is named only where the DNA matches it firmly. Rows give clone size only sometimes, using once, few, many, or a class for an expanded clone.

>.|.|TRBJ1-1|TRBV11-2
TGTGCCAGCAGCTTGTTCGGGGATGGCACTGAAGCTTTCTTT
CASSLFGDGTEAFF
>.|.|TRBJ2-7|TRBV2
TGTGCCAGCAGTCCTGCCAGTCCCCTACTTGCCGAGCAGTACTTC
CASSPASPLLAEQYF
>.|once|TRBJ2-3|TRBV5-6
TGTGCCAGCAGCTTAAGAGATACGCAGTATTTT
CASSLRDTQYF
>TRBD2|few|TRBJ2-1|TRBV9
TGTGCCAGCAGCGTAGGAGCGGGAGCCTACAATGAGCAGTTCTTC
CASSVGAGAYNEQFF
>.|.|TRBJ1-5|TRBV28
TGTGCCAGCACTCCTCTGGACAGCCAAAGGTGGCCCCAGCATTTT
CASTPLDSQRWPQHF
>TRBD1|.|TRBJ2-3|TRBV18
TGTGCCAGCTCCACATCCGGGACAGGCCCCACAGATACGCAGTATTTT
CASSTSGTGPTDTQYF
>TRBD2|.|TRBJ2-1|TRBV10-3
TGTGCCACTGGGACTAGCGAGTACAATGAGCAGTTCTTC
CATGTSEYNEQFF
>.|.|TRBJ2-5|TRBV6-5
TGTGCCAGCAGTTCGATCGGAAGCCAAGAGACCCAGTACTTC
CASSSIGSQETQYF
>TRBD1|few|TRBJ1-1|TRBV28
TGTGCCAGCAGTCGGACAGGGTGGGGTGAAGCTTTCTTT
CASSRTGWGEAFF
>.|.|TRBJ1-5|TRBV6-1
TGTGCCAGCAGTGAATGGAATCAGCCCCAGCATTTT
CASSEWNQPQHF
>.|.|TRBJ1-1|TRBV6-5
TGTGCCAGCAGTTCGTCACTGAACACTGAAGCTTTCTTT
CASSSSLNTEAFF
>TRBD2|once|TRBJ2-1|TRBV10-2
TGCGCCAGCAATCCCCTAGCGGGTAACCGAACCTACAATGAGCAGTTCTTC
CASNPLAGNRTYNEQFF
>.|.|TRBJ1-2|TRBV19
TGTGCCAGTAGTATAGATCCCGCGGGATTGGTTAACTATGGCTACACCTTC
CASSIDPAGLVNYGYTF
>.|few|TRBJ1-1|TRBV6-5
TGTGCCAGCACCTTGGGGCCGGGCACTGAAGCTTTCTTT
CASTLGPGTEAFF
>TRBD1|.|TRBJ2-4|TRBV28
TGTGCCAGCGGCCCTGGACAGGGGTTGTTGAACATTCAGTACTTC
CASGPGQGLLNIQYF
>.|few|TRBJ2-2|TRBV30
TGTGCCTGGAGCCTTGGCGGGGAGCTGTTTTTT
CAWSLGGELFF
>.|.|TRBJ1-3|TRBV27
TGTGCCAGCAGTTTATCGCGGCCTGGAAACACCATATATTTT
CASSLSRPGNTIYF
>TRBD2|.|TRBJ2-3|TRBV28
TGTGCCAGCAGTTTTAGGGGACTAGAAGTAACAGATACGCAGTATTTT
CASSFRGLEVTDTQYF